A single sample is the source of the 13 T cell receptor beta chains below, sequenced in a study of spatial heterogeneity in lung cancer. Time point meaning: sample taken at primary tumor resection. Frozen PBMC, nontumor lung or tumor provided whole RNA, which was sequenced unsorted. TCRdb reprocessed the 5' RACE reads via MiXCR and lists one record per CDR3 protein. This repertoire shows 40,000 to 50,000 distinct CDR3 sequences, about 7.6% found once; its top ten account for about 13%. The material was PBMCs, obtained at surgery. The receptors derive from a female donor with early-stage non-small cell lung cancer.

This clonotype was observed a handful of times. This chain links TRBV4-3 with TRBJ2-3; D possibly matches TRBD1 or TRBD2 (5 bases each). CDR3 size: 17 residues. The V gene lost 0 bases and the J gene lost 5 bases, with 18 bases spanning the gap. From germline, CDR1 is LGHNA and CDR2 YSLEER. In nucleotides, the CDR3 is TGCGCCAGCAGCCAAGAACTATCCGGGGCTAACCTAGATACGCAGTATTTT. It codes for CASSQELSGANLDTQYF.

The rearrangement links TRBV15 to TRBJ2-1, with 9 bases aligning to TRBD1. Germline loops: CDR1 LNHNV, CDR2 YYDKDF (reference sequence). The CDR3 is made up of 14 amino acids. V shed 7 bases, J shed 0 bases, and the junction held 1 base outside the gene matches. The CDR3 DNA follows: TGTGCCACCAAACAGGGGGCCTCCTACAATGAGCAGTTCTTC. Amino acids: CATKQGASYNEQFF.

This clonotype was counted ten times or more. The chain employs TRBV5-1 and TRBJ2-1; TRBD2 aligns across 9 bases. Germline V gene lookup returns CDR1 SGHRS and CDR2 YFSETQ. The CDR3 runs 17 residues. Germline trimming cut 0 bases from V and 4 bases from J; bases unmatched to any gene: 8. The CDR3 reads CASSLVPSGDWYNEQFF. DNA for the CDR3: TGCGCCAGCAGCTTGGTGCCTAGCGGGGATTGGTACAATGAGCAGTTCTTC. Combining the CDR3 with reference TRBV5-1 and TRBJ2-1 gives the whole variable domain KAGVTQTPRYLIKTRGQQVTLSCSPISGHRSVSWYQQTPGQGLQFLFEYFSETQRNKGNFPGRFSGRQFSNSRSEMNVSTLELGDSALYLCASSLVPSGDWYNEQFFGPGTRLTVL.

For this clonotype: A clone one base away is much larger, so this may be a read error. The J gene is TRBJ2-3, the V gene TRBV12-3 or TRBV12-4; D remains ambiguous. CDR3 length: 14 residues. CDR3 nucleotide sequence: TGTGCCAACAGTTTTGGAACTTTCACAGATACGCAGTATTTT. Its translation is CANSFGTFTDTQYF.

This clonotype has a count of ten or more. The V and J genes are TRBV4-3 and TRBJ2-1, with D perhaps matching TRBD1 (5 bases). This CDR3 is built from 13 residues. The V end was cut by 5 bases, the J end by 9 bases, with 14 bases between. The V gene's germline CDR1 is LGHNA and CDR2 YSLEER. CDR3 in amino acids: CASSAGFKVEQFF. The CDR3 coding sequence is TGCGCCAGCAGCGCAGGGTTTAAGGTTGAGCAGTTCTTC.

This sequence joins TRBV12-3 or TRBV12-4 and TRBJ2-3, with TRBD2 as a possible D gene (6 bases). The germline V and J ends were trimmed by 3 bases and 6 bases, with 16 bases remaining between them. The CDR3 runs 15 residues. CDR3 residues: CASSFLGGALDTQYF. DNA for the CDR3: TGTGCCAGCAGTTTCTTAGGCGGGGCCCTCGATACGCAGTATTTT.

The chain combines TRBV20-1 with TRBJ1-2, with D possibly being TRBD1 (5 bases). V gave up 5 bases and J gave up 5 bases, with 21 bases separating them. The CDR3 sequence is 15 residues long. Germline CDR1 reads DFQATT; CDR2 reads SNEGSKA (reference sequence). This chain's CDR3 is CSASEGSLVGYGYTF. CDR3 DNA: TGCAGTGCTTCCGAGGGGAGCCTTGTGGGATATGGCTACACCTTC.

This clonotype came up many times. This sequence joins TRBV12-3 or TRBV12-4 and TRBJ1-1; 8 bases match TRBD1. This CDR3 contains 16 residues. J lost 9 bases, V lost 0 bases, and 12 bases had no gene match. The CDR3 region is CASSLASGTGLDKAFF. CDR3 DNA sequence: TGTGCCAGCAGTTTAGCGTCCGGGACAGGTTTAGATAAAGCTTTCTTT.

This clonotype has only a few counts. The chain carries TRBV20-1 and TRBJ2-2; 10 bases are a match to TRBD2. Trimming cost V 6 bases and J 0 bases; bases outside gene matches: 7. The CDR3 has 16 amino acids. Looked up from germline, CDR1 is DFQATT and CDR2 is SNEGSKA (reference sequence). In nucleotides, the CDR3 is TGCAGTGCCTTAGGACTAGCGGATTCGAACACCGGGGAGCTGTTTTTT. It yields the protein CSALGLADSNTGELFF.

In this sample, this clonotype turned up a few times. V is TRBV7-9 and J is TRBJ1-5; 11 bases are a match to TRBD1. V gave up 2 bases and J gave up 6 bases; unmatched junction bases: 6. Germline V gene lookup returns CDR1 SEHNR and CDR2 FQNEAQ (reference sequence). The CDR3 runs 16 residues. The CDR3 DNA reads TGTGCCAGCAGCTTACCCGGGACAGGGGGATGTCAGCCCCAGCATTTT. Its protein product is CASSLPGTGGCQPQHF.

J is TRBJ1-1 and V is TRBV19, with 8 nucleotides matching TRBD1. Trimming cost V 7 bases and J 1 base; bases outside gene matches: 8. The CDR3 runs 15 residues. Germline V gene sequence: CDR1 LNHDA, CDR2 SQIVND (reference sequence). The CDR3 spells CASTLTGAQNTEAFF. CDR3 sequence (DNA): TGTGCCAGTACCCTGACAGGGGCTCAGAACACTGAAGCTTTCTTT.

This chain uses TRBV30 with TRBJ1-6, with a weak D call TRBD1 (5 bases). The ends were cut back, 0 bases at V and 7 bases at J, with 13 bases in the middle. CDR3 size: 15 residues. CDR1 GTSNPN and CDR2 SVGIG come from the germline V gene (reference sequence). Here the CDR3 reads CAWSVRREGNSPLHF. The CDR3 coding sequence is TGTGCCTGGAGTGTACGGAGGGAGGGGAATTCACCCCTCCACTTT.

The sample holds many counts of this clonotype. The chain joins TRBV20-1 to TRBJ1-6, with 8 bases aligning to TRBD1. The germline CDR1 and CDR2 sequences are DFQATT and SNEGSKA (reference sequence). The CDR3 length is 17 residues. The trim removed 5 bases at V and 1 base at J, leaving 10 bases unmatched. The CDR3 nucleotides read TGCAGTGCTCAATCGGGACAGGAGCCTTCCTATAATTCACCCCTCCACTTT. The encoded protein is CSAQSGQEPSYNSPLHF.